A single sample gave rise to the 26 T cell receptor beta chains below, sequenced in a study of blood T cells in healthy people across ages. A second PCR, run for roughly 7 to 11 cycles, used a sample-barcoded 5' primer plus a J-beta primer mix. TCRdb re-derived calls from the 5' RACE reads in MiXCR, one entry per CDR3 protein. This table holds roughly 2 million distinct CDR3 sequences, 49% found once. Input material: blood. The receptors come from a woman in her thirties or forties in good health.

The CDR3 coding sequence is TGTGCCAGCACTGTTGCTGGGGGCCCTACCTACGAGCAGTACTTC. It translates to CASTVAGGPTYEQYF. The chain couples TRBV28 to TRBJ2-7; D is possibly TRBD1 (6 bases). This CDR3 has 15 residues. CDR1 and CDR2 from the germline V gene are MDHEN and SYDVKM. V was clipped by 7 bases and J by 2 bases, with 18 bases between them.

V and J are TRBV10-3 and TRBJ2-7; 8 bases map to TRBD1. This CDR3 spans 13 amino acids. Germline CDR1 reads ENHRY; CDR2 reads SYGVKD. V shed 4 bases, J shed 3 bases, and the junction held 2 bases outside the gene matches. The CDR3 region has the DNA TGTGCCATCAGTGTTGGACAGGGCTACGAGCAGTACTTC. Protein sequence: CAISVGQGYEQYF.

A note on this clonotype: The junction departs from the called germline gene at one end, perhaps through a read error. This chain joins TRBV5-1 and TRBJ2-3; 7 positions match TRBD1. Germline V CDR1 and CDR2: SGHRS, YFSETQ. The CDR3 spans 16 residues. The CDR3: CASSPGDRQGTDMQYF. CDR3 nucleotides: TGCGCCAGCAGCCCCGGGGATAGACAGGGCACAGATATGCAGTATTTT.

The CDR3 region is CASSVVLAYGYTF. The CDR3 nucleotides are TGTGCCAGCAGCGTAGTTCTCGCCTATGGCTACACCTTC. The V and J genes are TRBV7-9 and TRBJ1-2, with D uncertain. The CDR3 totals 13 residues. CDR1 SEHNR and CDR2 FQNEAQ come from the germline V gene (reference sequence). Trimming pared 5 bases from V and 4 bases from J, leaving 11 bases between.

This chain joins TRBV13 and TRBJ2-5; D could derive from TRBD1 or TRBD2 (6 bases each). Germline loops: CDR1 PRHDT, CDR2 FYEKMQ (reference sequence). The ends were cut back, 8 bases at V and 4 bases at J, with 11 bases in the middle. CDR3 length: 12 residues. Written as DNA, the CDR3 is TGTGCCAGCGGTTGGGGGGCAGAGACCCAGTACTTC. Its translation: CASGWGAETQYF.

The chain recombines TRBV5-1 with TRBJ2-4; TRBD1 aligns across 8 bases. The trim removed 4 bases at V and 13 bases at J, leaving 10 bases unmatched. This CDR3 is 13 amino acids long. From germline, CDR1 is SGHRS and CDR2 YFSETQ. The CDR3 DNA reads TGCGCCAGCAGCCGAAACAGGGGGTGGGAGCAGTACTTC. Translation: CASSRNRGWEQYF. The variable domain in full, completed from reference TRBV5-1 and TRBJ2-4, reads KAGVTQTPRYLIKTRGQQVTLSCSPISGHRSVSWYQQTPGQGLQFLFEYFSETQRNKGNFPGRFSGRQFSNSRSEMNVSTLELGDSALYLCASSRNRGWEQYFGAGTRLSVL.

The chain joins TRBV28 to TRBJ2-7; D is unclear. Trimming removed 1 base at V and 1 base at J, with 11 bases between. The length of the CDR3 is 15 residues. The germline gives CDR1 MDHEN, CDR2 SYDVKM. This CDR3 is CASSLLGGPSYEQYF. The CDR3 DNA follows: TGTGCCAGCAGTTTATTGGGTGGCCCTTCCTACGAGCAGTACTTC.

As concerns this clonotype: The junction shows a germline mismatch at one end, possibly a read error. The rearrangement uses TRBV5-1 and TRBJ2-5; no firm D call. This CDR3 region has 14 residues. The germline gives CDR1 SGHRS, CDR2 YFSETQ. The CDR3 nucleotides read TGCACCAGCAGCTTGGCCAAGTTCCAAGAGACCCAGTACTTC. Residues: CTSSLAKFQETQYF.

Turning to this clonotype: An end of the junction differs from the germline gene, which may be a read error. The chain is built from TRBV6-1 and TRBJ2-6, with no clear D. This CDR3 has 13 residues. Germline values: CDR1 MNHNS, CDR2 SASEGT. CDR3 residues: CTSHLSGANVLTF. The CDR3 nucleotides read TGTACCAGCCACCTCTCTGGGGCCAACGTCCTGACTTTC.

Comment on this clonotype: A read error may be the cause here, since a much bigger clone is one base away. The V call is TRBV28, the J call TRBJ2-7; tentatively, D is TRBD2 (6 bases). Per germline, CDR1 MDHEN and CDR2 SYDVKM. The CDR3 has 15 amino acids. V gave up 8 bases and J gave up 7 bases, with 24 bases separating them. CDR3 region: CASFNRGGESNEQYF. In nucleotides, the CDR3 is TGTGCCAGCTTTAATCGGGGCGGGGAGTCCAATGAGCAGTACTTC.

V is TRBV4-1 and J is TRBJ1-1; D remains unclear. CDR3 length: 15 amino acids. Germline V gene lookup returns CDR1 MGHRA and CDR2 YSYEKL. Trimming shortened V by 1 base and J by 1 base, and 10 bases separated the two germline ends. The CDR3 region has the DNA TGCGCCAGCAGCCAAGGGTACGGACGGAACACTGAAGCTTTCTTT. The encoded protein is CASSQGYGRNTEAFF.

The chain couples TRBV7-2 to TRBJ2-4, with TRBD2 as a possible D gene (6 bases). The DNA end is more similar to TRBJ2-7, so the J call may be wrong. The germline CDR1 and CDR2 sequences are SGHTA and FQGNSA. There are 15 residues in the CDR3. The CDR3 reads CASSLGGLPASEQYF. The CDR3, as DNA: TGTGCCAGCAGCTTAGGGGGACTCCCTGCTTCCGAGCAGTACTTC.

The DNA for the CDR3 is TGTGCCATCAAAAGTATTACAGGGCCCTACGAGCAGTACTTC. Translation: CAIKSITGPYEQYF. The V gene is TRBV10-3, the J gene TRBJ2-7, with D tentatively TRBD1 (6 bases). CDR3 length: 14 residues. V dropped 7 bases and J dropped 2 bases, with 15 bases sitting between them. CDR1 and CDR2 (germline): ENHRY, SYGVKD.

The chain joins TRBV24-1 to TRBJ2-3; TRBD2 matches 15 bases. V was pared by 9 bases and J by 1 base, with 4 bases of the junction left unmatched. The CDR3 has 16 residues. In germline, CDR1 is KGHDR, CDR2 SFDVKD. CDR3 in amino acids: CATQGLAGGGTDTQYF. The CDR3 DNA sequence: TGTGCCACCCAAGGACTAGCGGGGGGGGGCACAGATACGCAGTATTTT.

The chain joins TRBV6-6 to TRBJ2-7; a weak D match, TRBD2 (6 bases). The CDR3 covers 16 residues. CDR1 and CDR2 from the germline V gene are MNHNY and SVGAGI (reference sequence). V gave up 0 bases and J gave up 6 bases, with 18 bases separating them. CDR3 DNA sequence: TGTGCCAGCAGTTACTCGGTAGGGGCGCTGGGGGGCGAGCAGTACTTC. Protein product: CASSYSVGALGGEQYF.

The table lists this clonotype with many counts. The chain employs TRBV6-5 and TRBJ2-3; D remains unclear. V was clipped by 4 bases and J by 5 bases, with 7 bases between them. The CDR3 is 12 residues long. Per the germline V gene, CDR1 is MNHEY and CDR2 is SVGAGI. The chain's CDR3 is CASSSSVDTQYF. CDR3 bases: TGTGCCAGCAGTTCGTCCGTAGATACGCAGTATTTT.

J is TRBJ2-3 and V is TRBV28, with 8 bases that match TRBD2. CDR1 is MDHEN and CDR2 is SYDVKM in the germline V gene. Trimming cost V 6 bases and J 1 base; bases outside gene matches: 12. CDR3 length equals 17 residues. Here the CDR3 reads CASSLHSAGGRTDTQYF. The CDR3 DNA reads TGTGCCAGCAGCCTCCACAGCGCGGGGGGACGCACAGATACGCAGTATTTT.

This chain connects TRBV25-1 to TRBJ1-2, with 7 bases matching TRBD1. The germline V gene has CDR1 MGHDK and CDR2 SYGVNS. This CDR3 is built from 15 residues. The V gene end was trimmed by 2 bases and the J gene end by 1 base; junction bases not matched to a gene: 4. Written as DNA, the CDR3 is TGTGCCAGCAGTGAACGGGGGACAGTTAACTATGGCTACACCTTC. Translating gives CASSERGTVNYGYTF.

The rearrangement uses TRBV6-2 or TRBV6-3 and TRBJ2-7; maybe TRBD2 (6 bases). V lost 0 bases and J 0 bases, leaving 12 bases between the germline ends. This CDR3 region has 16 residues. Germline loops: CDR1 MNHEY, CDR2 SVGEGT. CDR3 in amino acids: CASSYSVAGSSYEQYF. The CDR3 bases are TGTGCCAGCAGTTACTCGGTCGCGGGAAGCTCCTACGAGCAGTACTTC.

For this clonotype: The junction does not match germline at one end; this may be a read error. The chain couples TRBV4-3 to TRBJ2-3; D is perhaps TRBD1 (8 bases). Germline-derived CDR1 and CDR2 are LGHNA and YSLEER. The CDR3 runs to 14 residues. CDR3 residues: CASRQGAGEDTQYF. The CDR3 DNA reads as TGCGCCAGCCGCCAGGGGGCGGGGGAAGATACGCAGTATTTT.

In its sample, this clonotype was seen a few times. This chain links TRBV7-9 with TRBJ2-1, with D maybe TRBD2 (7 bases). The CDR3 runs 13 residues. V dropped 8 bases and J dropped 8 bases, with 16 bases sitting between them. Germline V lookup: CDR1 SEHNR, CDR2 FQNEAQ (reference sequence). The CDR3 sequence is CASPSKGGYEQFF. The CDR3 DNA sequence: TGTGCCAGCCCTTCCAAGGGGGGGTATGAGCAGTTCTTC.

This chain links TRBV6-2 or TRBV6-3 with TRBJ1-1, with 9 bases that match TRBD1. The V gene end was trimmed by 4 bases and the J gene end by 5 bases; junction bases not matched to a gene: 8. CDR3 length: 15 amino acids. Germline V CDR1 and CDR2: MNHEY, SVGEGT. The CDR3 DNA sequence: TGTGCCAGCAGTTCTCAACAGGGGGCTGGGACTGAAGCTTTCTTT. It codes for CASSSQQGAGTEAFF.

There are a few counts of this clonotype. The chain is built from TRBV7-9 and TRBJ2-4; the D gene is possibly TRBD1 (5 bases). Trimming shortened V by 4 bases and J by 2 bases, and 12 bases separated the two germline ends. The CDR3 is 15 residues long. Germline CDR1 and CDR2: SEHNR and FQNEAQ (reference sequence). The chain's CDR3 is CASSSPRQPKNIQYF. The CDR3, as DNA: TGTGCCAGCAGCTCGCCCCGACAGCCCAAAAACATTCAGTACTTC.

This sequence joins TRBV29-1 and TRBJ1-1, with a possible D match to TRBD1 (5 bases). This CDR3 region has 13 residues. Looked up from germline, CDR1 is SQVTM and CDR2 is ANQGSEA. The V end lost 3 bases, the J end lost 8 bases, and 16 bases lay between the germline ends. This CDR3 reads CSVEGQAAVEAFF. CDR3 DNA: TGCAGCGTTGAGGGGCAGGCCGCAGTCGAAGCTTTCTTT.

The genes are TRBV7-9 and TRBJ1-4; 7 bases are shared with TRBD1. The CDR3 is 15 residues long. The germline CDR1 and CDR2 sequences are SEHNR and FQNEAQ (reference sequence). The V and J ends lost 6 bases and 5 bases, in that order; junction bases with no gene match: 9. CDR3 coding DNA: TGTGCCAGCAGGTTCGGGGACAGCGGCAATGAAAAACTGTTTTTT. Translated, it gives CASRFGDSGNEKLFF.

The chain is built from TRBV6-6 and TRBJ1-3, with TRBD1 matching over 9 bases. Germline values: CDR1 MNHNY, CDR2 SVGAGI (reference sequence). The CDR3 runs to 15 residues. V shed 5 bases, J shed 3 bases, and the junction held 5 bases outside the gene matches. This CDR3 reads CASSTRDRDGNTIYF. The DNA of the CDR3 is TGTGCCAGCAGTACCCGGGACAGGGATGGAAACACCATATATTTT.